This TCR beta chain was sequenced for a study of Graves' ophthalmopathy and Graves' hyperthyroidism. Looking at the study overall: Upon initial diagnosis and before any treatment, peripheral blood was collected. Study conclusions and caveats: Most thyroid clonotypes with frequency above 0.001 were detected in blood too.

V was pared by 2 bases and J by 10 bases, with 12 bases of the junction left unmatched. The CDR3 is 15 residues long. The V gene's germline CDR1 is ENHRY and CDR2 SYGVKD. Concerning this clonotype itself: Antigen unknown.

PBMCs were isolated by Ficoll-Paque density gradient centrifugation, using roughly 10 ml of fresh peripheral blood as the starting material. TCR beta CDR3 amplification used RNA transcripts. RT-PCR with HTBI primers came first, then second-round multiplex PCR. TCRdb called the multiplex PCR reads again in MiXCR, with one record for every CDR3 protein. Of hundreds of thousands of distinct CDR3 sequences listed, more than 40% are singletons. The TCR originated in an adult man with Graves' ophthalmopathy. The chain couples TRBV10-3 to TRBJ2-7, with 9 bases aligning to TRBD2. The sample was peripheral blood. This CDR3 is CAISEEVAGVYGQYF. The CDR3 DNA follows: TGTGCCATCAGTGAGGAAGTAGCGGGAGTTTACGGTCAGTACTTC.